This is a list of T cell receptor beta chains from one sample in a study of post-analysis software for immune sequencing data. TCRdb independently ran MiXCR on the PCR reads; one entry per CDR3 protein. Here the sample spans about 800,000 distinct CDR3 sequences, about 27% being singletons. The sequencing input was blood. The receptors were sampled from a girl aged 10 to 17 with multiple sclerosis. CDR3s include the opening cysteine and the closing phenylalanine or tryptophan. The D gene is left open where the match is weak. Expanded clones are given a class, and other clones once, few, many or no size at all.

cdr3_nt: TGTGCCAGCAGCCCAGACAGCCTGCTGTACACCTTC
cdr3_aa: CASSPDSLLYTF
j_call: TRBJ1-2
clone_size: few
d_call: -
v_call: TRBV7-9

cdr3_nt: TGCAGTGCTAGATCTGGGGCCGCCAATGAAAAACTGTTTTTT
cdr3_aa: CSARSGAANEKLFF
j_call: TRBJ1-4
clone_size: -
d_call: -
v_call: TRBV20-1

cdr3_nt: TGTGCCAGCAGGCCCGGGGACGGGGGGGTTTCCTACGAGCAGTACTTC
cdr3_aa: CASRPGDGGVSYEQYF
j_call: TRBJ2-7
clone_size: -
d_call: TRBD2
v_call: TRBV6-5

cdr3_nt: TGTGCCAGCAGTTACTCACGATTCTACGAGCAGTACTTC
cdr3_aa: CASSYSRFYEQYF
j_call: TRBJ2-7
clone_size: -
d_call: -
v_call: TRBV6-5

cdr3_nt: TGCAGTGCTAGGGGACAGGGCATCCACGAGCAGTACTTC
cdr3_aa: CSARGQGIHEQYF
j_call: TRBJ2-7
clone_size: -
d_call: TRBD1
v_call: TRBV20-1

cdr3_nt: TGTGCCAGCAACGCCTTCGGGGCCACAGATACGCAGTATTTT
cdr3_aa: CASNAFGATDTQYF
j_call: TRBJ2-3
clone_size: few
d_call: -
v_call: TRBV7-2

cdr3_nt: TGTGCCAGCAGTTTGCAGGGTGACAATCAGCCCCAGCATTTT
cdr3_aa: CASSLQGDNQPQHF
j_call: TRBJ1-5
clone_size: many
d_call: -
v_call: TRBV12-3/TRBV12-4

cdr3_nt: TGTGCCAGCAGCTCAAGACAGGGATCTGAAGCTTTCTTT
cdr3_aa: CASSSRQGSEAFF
j_call: TRBJ1-1
clone_size: -
d_call: TRBD1
v_call: TRBV7-9

cdr3_nt: TGTGCCAGCAGCTTAGTTTTGGGACAGAGCTCCTACGAGCAGTACTTC
cdr3_aa: CASSLVLGQSSYEQYF
j_call: TRBJ2-7
clone_size: few
d_call: TRBD1
v_call: TRBV7-2

cdr3_nt: TGTGCCAGCAGTTTAGGAGCGCAGGCCGGAATAGCGGGAGAGGAGTACTTC
cdr3_aa: CASSLGAQAGIAGEEYF
j_call: TRBJ2-4
clone_size: -
d_call: TRBD2
v_call: TRBV12-3/TRBV12-4

cdr3_nt: TGTGCCAGCTCACCATGGACTGACAGCTCTGGAAACACCATATATTTT
cdr3_aa: CASSPWTDSSGNTIYF
j_call: TRBJ1-3
clone_size: few
d_call: -
v_call: TRBV18

cdr3_nt: TGTGCCAGCATCGATCCTCAAGAGTCCCAGTACTTC
cdr3_aa: CASIDPQESQYF
j_call: TRBJ2-5
clone_size: -
d_call: -
v_call: TRBV6-6

cdr3_nt: TGCAGCGTTGGGGGGACAGACAATCAGCCCCAGCATTTT
cdr3_aa: CSVGGTDNQPQHF
j_call: TRBJ1-5
clone_size: -
d_call: TRBD1
v_call: TRBV29-1

cdr3_nt: TGCAGCGTCATGGGGGGCTGGAACACTGAAGCTTTCTTT
cdr3_aa: CSVMGGWNTEAFF
j_call: TRBJ1-1
clone_size: -
d_call: -
v_call: TRBV29-1

cdr3_nt: TGTGCCAGCAGCATAGGACTAGCGGGAAATGAGCAGTACTTC
cdr3_aa: CASSIGLAGNEQYF
j_call: TRBJ2-5
clone_size: -
d_call: TRBD2
v_call: TRBV11-2

cdr3_nt: TGTGCCAGCAGCGCCCCCCTAGCCGGGACAGGGGACAATGAGCAGTTCTTC
cdr3_aa: CASSAPLAGTGDNEQFF
j_call: TRBJ2-1
clone_size: -
d_call: TRBD1
v_call: TRBV5-8

cdr3_nt: TGTGCCAGCAGCGTCACCCTGAACACTGAAGCTTTCTTT
cdr3_aa: CASSVTLNTEAFF
j_call: TRBJ1-1
clone_size: -
d_call: -
v_call: TRBV6-4

cdr3_nt: TGCAGCGTTGAAGTAGCCGGGGTCGTGTACAATGAGCAGTTCTTC
cdr3_aa: CSVEVAGVVYNEQFF
j_call: TRBJ2-1
clone_size: -
d_call: -
v_call: TRBV29-1

cdr3_nt: TGCAGTGTTCTCGGGACAGGGGGGGCCAATCAGCCCCAGCATTTT
cdr3_aa: CSVLGTGGANQPQHF
j_call: TRBJ1-5
clone_size: -
d_call: TRBD1
v_call: TRBV20-1

cdr3_nt: TGCAGTGCCGTCTTAAGAGTAGATACGCAGTATTTT
cdr3_aa: CSAVLRVDTQYF
j_call: TRBJ2-3
clone_size: -
d_call: -
v_call: TRBV20-1

cdr3_nt: TGCAGTGCTAGCATGGGACAGACAAATCAGCCCCAGCATTTT
cdr3_aa: CSASMGQTNQPQHF
j_call: TRBJ1-5
clone_size: -
d_call: TRBD1
v_call: TRBV20-1

cdr3_nt: TGTGCCAGCAGCTTAGCGCTGGAGGGGAATGAGCAGTTCTTC
cdr3_aa: CASSLALEGNEQFF
j_call: TRBJ2-1
clone_size: few
d_call: -
v_call: TRBV7-2

cdr3_nt: TGCGCCAGCAGTGAAGTATGGGGGCAGAGGAATACGCAGTATTTT
cdr3_aa: CASSEVWGQRNTQYF
j_call: TRBJ2-3
clone_size: -
d_call: -
v_call: TRBV6-1

cdr3_nt: TGCGCCAGCAGTGAGCCGTATGCGGGAGGGCCCGTGGATACGCAGTATTTT
cdr3_aa: CASSEPYAGGPVDTQYF
j_call: TRBJ2-3
clone_size: -
d_call: TRBD2
v_call: TRBV10-1

cdr3_nt: TGTGCCAGCAGCCAAGTACCCGGGCGGCTAGCGGGGGGAGAGACCCAGTACTTC
cdr3_aa: CASSQVPGRLAGGETQYF
j_call: TRBJ2-5
clone_size: few
d_call: TRBD2
v_call: TRBV3-1

cdr3_nt: TGCAGTGCTAGTACTGGGGGAGGAAACCAAGAGACCCAGTACTTC
cdr3_aa: CSASTGGGNQETQYF
j_call: TRBJ2-5
clone_size: -
d_call: -
v_call: TRBV20-1

cdr3_nt: TGCAGTGCTAGAGAGTGGGCAGGGGGGAGGGAGACCCAGTACTTC
cdr3_aa: CSAREWAGGRETQYF
j_call: TRBJ2-5
clone_size: few
d_call: -
v_call: TRBV20-1

cdr3_nt: TGTGCCAGCAGCTGGGACGGAGACCCCCAAGAGACCCAGTACTTC
cdr3_aa: CASSWDGDPQETQYF
j_call: TRBJ2-5
clone_size: -
d_call: -
v_call: TRBV7-9

cdr3_nt: TGCAGTGCTAGTCGGGTGGCGACAGATACGCAGTATTTT
cdr3_aa: CSASRVATDTQYF
j_call: TRBJ2-3
clone_size: -
d_call: -
v_call: TRBV20-1

cdr3_nt: TGTGCCACCAGTGATTTGGACGTCCGGCGGGGTGACAATGAGCAGTTCTTC
cdr3_aa: CATSDLDVRRGDNEQFF
j_call: TRBJ2-1
clone_size: -
d_call: -
v_call: TRBV24-1

cdr3_nt: TGTGCCAGCAGTGAAGTACAGCGCCCAGATACGCAGTATTTT
cdr3_aa: CASSEVQRPDTQYF
j_call: TRBJ2-3
clone_size: -
d_call: -
v_call: TRBV6-1

cdr3_nt: TGTGCCAGCGGTCGGACGGTAGGGTATGGCTACACCTTC
cdr3_aa: CASGRTVGYGYTF
j_call: TRBJ1-2
clone_size: few
d_call: -
v_call: TRBV2

cdr3_nt: TGCGCCAGCAGCTTGGAACTAGCGAGCTCCTACAATGAGCAGTTCTTC
cdr3_aa: CASSLELASSYNEQFF
j_call: TRBJ2-1
clone_size: -
d_call: TRBD2
v_call: TRBV5-1

cdr3_nt: TGCAGTGCATCGATGGCGGATGAGCAGTACTTC
cdr3_aa: CSASMADEQYF
j_call: TRBJ2-7
clone_size: -
d_call: -
v_call: TRBV20-1

cdr3_nt: TGTGCCAGCAGGTTGGGCGCCGGAAACACCATATATTTT
cdr3_aa: CASRLGAGNTIYF
j_call: TRBJ1-3
clone_size: -
d_call: -
v_call: TRBV12-3/TRBV12-4

cdr3_nt: TGTGCCAGCAGACCCGGCCCCAGGGCCGCCAATGAGCAGTTCTTC
cdr3_aa: CASRPGPRAANEQFF
j_call: TRBJ2-1
clone_size: once
d_call: -
v_call: TRBV2

cdr3_nt: TGTGCCAGCAGTGAGACTAGCGGGATCAGGGATGCGCAGTATTTT
cdr3_aa: CASSETSGIRDAQYF
j_call: TRBJ2-3
clone_size: -
d_call: TRBD2
v_call: TRBV2

cdr3_nt: TGCAGCGTTGTCATAAATGGAAACACCATATATTTT
cdr3_aa: CSVVINGNTIYF
j_call: TRBJ1-3
clone_size: -
d_call: -
v_call: TRBV29-1

cdr3_nt: TGTGCCAGCGAAAAGGGGACTAGCGGGAGGTATACGCAGTATTTT
cdr3_aa: CASEKGTSGRYTQYF
j_call: TRBJ2-3
clone_size: -
d_call: TRBD2
v_call: TRBV5-4

cdr3_nt: TGCGCCAGCAGCCTCCTTGATCCAGGGTCGAACTATGGCTACACCTTC
cdr3_aa: CASSLLDPGSNYGYTF
j_call: TRBJ1-2
clone_size: -
d_call: -
v_call: TRBV5-1

cdr3_nt: TGTGCCAGCAAAGAGGGGGCCCAAGAGACCCAGTACTTC
cdr3_aa: CASKEGAQETQYF
j_call: TRBJ2-5
clone_size: -
d_call: TRBD1
v_call: TRBV12-3/TRBV12-4

cdr3_nt: TGTGCCAGCAGTAGACCGGGACAGGGGCCAAATCAGCCCCAGCATTTT
cdr3_aa: CASSRPGQGPNQPQHF
j_call: TRBJ1-5
clone_size: -
d_call: TRBD1
v_call: TRBV28

cdr3_nt: TGCAGTGCTAGACTAGGGTATAGCAATCAGCCCCAGCATTTT
cdr3_aa: CSARLGYSNQPQHF
j_call: TRBJ1-5
clone_size: -
d_call: -
v_call: TRBV20-1

cdr3_nt: TGTGCCAGCTCCCTTTTTTATACGCAGTATTTT
cdr3_aa: CASSLFYTQYF
j_call: TRBJ2-3
clone_size: -
d_call: -
v_call: TRBV12-3/TRBV12-4

cdr3_nt: TGTGCCATCACCGTACCGGGACATACCTACGAGCAGTACTTC
cdr3_aa: CAITVPGHTYEQYF
j_call: TRBJ2-7
clone_size: -
d_call: -
v_call: TRBV7-2

cdr3_nt: TGCAGTGTAATAGGCGGCACGGGCGGCACCTACGAGCAGTACTTC
cdr3_aa: CSVIGGTGGTYEQYF
j_call: TRBJ2-7
clone_size: -
d_call: -
v_call: TRBV20-1

cdr3_nt: TGTGCCACAAGACGGGCAGTGAACACTGAAGCTTTCTTT
cdr3_aa: CATRRAVNTEAFF
j_call: TRBJ1-1
clone_size: few
d_call: -
v_call: TRBV2

cdr3_nt: TGTGCCAGCAGTTATGCTGGGGGCTCTGGAAACACCATATATTTT
cdr3_aa: CASSYAGGSGNTIYF
j_call: TRBJ1-3
clone_size: few
d_call: -
v_call: TRBV6-5

cdr3_nt: TGTGCCAGCAGTTACTCGCGGGGGAGTGCTGAAGCTTTCTTT
cdr3_aa: CASSYSRGSAEAFF
j_call: TRBJ1-1
clone_size: -
d_call: -
v_call: TRBV6-5

cdr3_nt: TGTGCCACCTGGGGAACAGCCTATGGCTACACCTTC
cdr3_aa: CATWGTAYGYTF
j_call: TRBJ1-2
clone_size: few
d_call: -
v_call: TRBV11-2

cdr3_nt: TGCGCCAGCAGCGCCGCCGCAGATACGCAGTATTTT
cdr3_aa: CASSAAADTQYF
j_call: TRBJ2-3
clone_size: few
d_call: -
v_call: TRBV5-1

cdr3_nt: TGTGCCAGCAGTTACTCCCCTCGATACGAGCAGTACTTC
cdr3_aa: CASSYSPRYEQYF
j_call: TRBJ2-7
clone_size: many
d_call: -
v_call: TRBV6-6

cdr3_nt: TGTGCCAGCAGTGAAAACCCGGAAGGTCTAGCGGGGTACCAAGAGACCCAGTACTTC
cdr3_aa: CASSENPEGLAGYQETQYF
j_call: TRBJ2-5
clone_size: -
d_call: TRBD2
v_call: TRBV2